This TCR beta chain was sequenced in a study of radiotherapy plus CTLA-4 blockade in lung cancer. Overall study: 18% of patients responded objectively, and roughly 30% achieved disease control. Whole-study findings and limits: Tumor-origin TCR clones grew in blood after radiotherapy plus ipilimumab. Reported findings show early blood T cell clone dynamics, with interferon-beta, best predicted response.

Germline CDR1 SGHRS, CDR2 YFSETQ. Trimming left V 6 bases short and J 4 bases short, with 7 bases between. This CDR3 contains 11 residues. Repertoires were generated with immunoSEQ multiplex PCR, while TCRdb's copy carries only in-frame clones and drops some. Altogether 39,000 or so clones are present, around three quarters being singletons, with the ten largest covering less than 9%. The study gave focal radiation plus ipilimumab CTLA-4 blockade to patients with chemo-refractory metastatic non-small-cell lung cancer. Of note for this clone: The antigen is not known.

The chain has TRBV5-1 and TRBJ1-2; maybe TRBD1 (5 bases). The source was peripheral blood, collected from a patient treated with radiotherapy plus ipilimumab. The receptor was isolated from a human donor with non-small cell lung cancer who had stable disease on radiotherapy plus ipilimumab. The CDR3 DNA reads as TGCGCCAGCACCGGGACCTATGGCTACACCTTC. Translated: CASTGTYGYTF.